This TCR beta chain emerged from a study of blood T cell repertoires in COVID-19. Sequencing was performed with immunoSEQ multiplex PCR; in TCRdb, only in-frame clones are kept and a portion is missing. This sample has a few hundred thousand clones, with 65% to 90% found just once. Looked up from germline, CDR1 is SGHVS and CDR2 is FQNEAQ. Trimming took off 6 bases at V and 0 bases at J, with 24 bases between the two ends. CDR3 length equals 18 residues. The sample was peripheral blood. This TCR was sampled from a human donor in a cohort sampled during active COVID-19. This chain uses TRBV7-8 with TRBJ2-7; possible D gene TRBD1, 6 bases. The CDR3 nucleotides read TGTGCCAGCAGGACCTCCGTCCTACAGGGTAGGAACTCCTACGAGCAGTACTTC. This encodes CASRTSVLQGRNSYEQYF.